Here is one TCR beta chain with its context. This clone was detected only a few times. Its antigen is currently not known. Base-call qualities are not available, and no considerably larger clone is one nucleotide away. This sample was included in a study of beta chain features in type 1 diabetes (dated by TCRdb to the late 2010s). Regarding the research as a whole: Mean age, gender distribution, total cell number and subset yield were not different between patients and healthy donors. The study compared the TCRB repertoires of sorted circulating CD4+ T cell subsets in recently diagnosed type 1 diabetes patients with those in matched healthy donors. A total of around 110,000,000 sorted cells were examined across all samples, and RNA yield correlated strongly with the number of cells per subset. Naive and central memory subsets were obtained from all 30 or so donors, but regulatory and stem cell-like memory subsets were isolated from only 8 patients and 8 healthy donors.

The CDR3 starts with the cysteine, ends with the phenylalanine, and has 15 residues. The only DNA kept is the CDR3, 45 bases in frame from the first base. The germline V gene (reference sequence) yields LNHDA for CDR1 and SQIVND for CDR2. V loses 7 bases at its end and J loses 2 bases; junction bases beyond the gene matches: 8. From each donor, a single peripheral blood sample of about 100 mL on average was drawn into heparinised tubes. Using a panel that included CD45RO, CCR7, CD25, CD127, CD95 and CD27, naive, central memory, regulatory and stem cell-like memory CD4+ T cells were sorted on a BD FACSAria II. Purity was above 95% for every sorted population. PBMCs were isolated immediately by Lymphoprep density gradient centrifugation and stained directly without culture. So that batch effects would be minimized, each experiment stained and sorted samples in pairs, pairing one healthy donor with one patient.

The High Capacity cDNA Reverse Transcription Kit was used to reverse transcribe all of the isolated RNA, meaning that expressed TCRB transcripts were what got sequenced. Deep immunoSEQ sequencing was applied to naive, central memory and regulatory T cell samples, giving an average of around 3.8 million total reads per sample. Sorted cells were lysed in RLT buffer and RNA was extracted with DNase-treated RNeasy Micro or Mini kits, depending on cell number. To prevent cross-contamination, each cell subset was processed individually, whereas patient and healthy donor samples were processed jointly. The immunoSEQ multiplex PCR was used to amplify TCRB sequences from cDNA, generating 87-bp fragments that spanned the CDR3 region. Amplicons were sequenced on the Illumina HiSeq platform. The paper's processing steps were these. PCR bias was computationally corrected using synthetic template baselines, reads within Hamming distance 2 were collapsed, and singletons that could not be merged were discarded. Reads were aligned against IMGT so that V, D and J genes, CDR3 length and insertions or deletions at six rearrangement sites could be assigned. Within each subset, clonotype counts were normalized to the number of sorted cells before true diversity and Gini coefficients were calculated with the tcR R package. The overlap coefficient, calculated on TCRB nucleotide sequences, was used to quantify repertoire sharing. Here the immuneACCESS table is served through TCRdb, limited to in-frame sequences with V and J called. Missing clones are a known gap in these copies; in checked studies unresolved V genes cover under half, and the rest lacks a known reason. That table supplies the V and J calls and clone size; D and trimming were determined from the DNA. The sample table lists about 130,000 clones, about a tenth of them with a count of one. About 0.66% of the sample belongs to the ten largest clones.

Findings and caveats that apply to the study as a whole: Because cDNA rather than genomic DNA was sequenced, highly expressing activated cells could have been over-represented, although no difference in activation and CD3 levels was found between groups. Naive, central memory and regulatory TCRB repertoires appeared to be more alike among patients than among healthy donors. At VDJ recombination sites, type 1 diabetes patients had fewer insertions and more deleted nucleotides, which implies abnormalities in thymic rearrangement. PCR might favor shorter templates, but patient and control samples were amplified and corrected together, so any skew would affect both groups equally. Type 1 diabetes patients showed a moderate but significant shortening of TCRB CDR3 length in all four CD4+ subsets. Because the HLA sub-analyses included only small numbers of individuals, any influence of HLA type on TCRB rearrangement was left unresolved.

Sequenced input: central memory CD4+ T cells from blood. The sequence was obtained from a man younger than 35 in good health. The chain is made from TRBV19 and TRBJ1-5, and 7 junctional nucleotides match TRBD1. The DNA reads TGTGCCAGTAACAACGACAGGGCGGGCAATCAGCCCCAGCATTTT. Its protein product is CASNNDRAGNQPQHF.